This T cell receptor beta chain was sequenced for a study of somatic mutations in cytotoxic T cells in rheumatoid arthritis. Study-level findings and limits: Patients with a largest CD8+ clone exceeding 20% of CD8+ cells numbered about an eighth of the 65.

The protocol was immunoSEQ multiplex PCR, while the TCRdb copy is restricted to in-frame clones and leaves out a portion. The sample contains approximately 33,000 clones, under 90% of which appear only once. On this clone itself: Its specificity is unknown.

Each population, CD4+ and CD8+ cells, was isolated by positive magnetic bead selection and checked for purity by flow cytometry. Sequenced material: CD8+ T cells sorted from blood. This receptor was taken from a man aged 35-49 years in good health.

CDR3 coding DNA: TGTGCCAGCAGTGAAGCTAGAGGGAATCAGCCCCAGCATTTT. Translation gives CASSEARGNQPQHF. The chain combines TRBV6-1 with TRBJ1-5; D remains ambiguous. Trimming shortened V by 0 bases and J by 4 bases, and 7 bases separated the two germline ends. This CDR3 comprises 14 residues. CDR1 is MNHNS, CDR2 SASEGT, per germline.